What follows are 6 T cell receptor beta chains derived from one specimen sequenced in a study of a mutant IDH1 vaccine in newly diagnosed glioma. These TCRs' antigens remain unknown. Method: immunoSEQ multiplex PCR; TCRdb's copy keeps in-frame clones and lacks some. The sample records about 55,000 clones, around four fifths being singletons. As for time point: week 35, safety follow-up. All doses held 300 ug of mutant IDH1 20-mer peptide, with topical imiquimod. The specimen was PBMCs, collected from a glioma patient whose treatment included an IDH1 peptide vaccine. Receptor source: a woman between 18 and 30 years old with glioma.

CDR3 bases: TGTGCCGCAAGGGGACTAGCGGGACCTCTCAATGAGCAGTTCTTC. It yields the protein CAARGLAGPLNEQFF. This chain joins TRBV27 and TRBJ2-1, with 13 positions matching TRBD2. This CDR3 is built from 15 residues. Germline V gene lookup returns CDR1 MNHEY and CDR2 SMNVEV (reference sequence). Unmatched junction bases numbered 10, after V lost 11 bases and J lost 6 bases.

This chain links TRBV18 with TRBJ2-7, with D unclear. Germline lookup yields CDR1 KGHSH and CDR2 LQKENI. Trimming took off 6 bases at V and 1 base at J, with 4 bases between the two ends. This CDR3 contains 11 residues. CDR3 DNA: TGTGCCAGCTCCGCTTCCTACGAGCAGTACTTC. It is translated as CASSASYEQYF. The full variable domain, with the rest looked up from reference TRBV18 and TRBJ2-7, is NAGVMQNPRHLVRRRGQEARLRCSPMKGHSHVYWYRQLPEEGLKFMVYLQKENIIDESGMPKERFSAEFPKEGPSILRIQQVVRGDSAAYFCASSASYEQYFGPGTRLTVT.

The rearrangement joins TRBV9 to TRBJ2-7, with 7 bases matching TRBD1. J was trimmed by 6 bases and V by 0 bases; bases with no gene match: 9. CDR3 length: 15 amino acids. CDR1 and CDR2 (germline): SGDLS, YYNGEE. The CDR3 loop reads CASSVEIEGAGEQYF. CDR3 in DNA: TGTGCCAGCAGCGTAGAGATAGAGGGGGCGGGCGAGCAGTACTTC.

V is TRBV15 and J is TRBJ2-5, with TRBD2 matching 7 bases. The CDR3 length is 15 residues. CDR1 is LNHNV, CDR2 YYDKDF, per germline (reference sequence). The V and J ends lost 5 bases and 5 bases, in that order; junction bases with no gene match: 11. CDR3 sequence reads: CATSPRAGVVETQYF. The CDR3 DNA sequence: TGTGCCACCAGCCCCCGGGCGGGAGTGGTGGAGACCCAGTACTTC.

The rearrangement joins TRBV18 to TRBJ2-3; 9 bases fit TRBD1. Trimming cost V 3 bases and J 3 bases; bases outside gene matches: 4. CDR1 KGHSH and CDR2 LQKENI come from the germline V gene. The CDR3 contains 15 residues. The CDR3 here is CASSPRQGGTDTQYF. The CDR3 region has the DNA TGTGCCAGCTCACCCCGACAGGGGGGAACAGATACGCAGTATTTT.

The chain carries TRBV13 and TRBJ1-6; D is possibly TRBD1 (5 bases). The CDR3 contains 12 residues. Germline V gene sequence: CDR1 PRHDT, CDR2 FYEKMQ (reference sequence). V was clipped by 5 bases and J by 12 bases, with 11 bases between them. The CDR3 DNA is TGTGCCAGCAGCCCCGGGGGGATACCCCTCCACTTT. It codes for CASSPGGIPLHF.